This T cell receptor beta chain was captured by sequencing in a study of OX40 agonist ivuxolimab in advanced cancers. Trimming at V came to 4 bases and at J to 1 base, leaving 8 bases not matched to a gene. Germline CDR1 reads SGDLS; CDR2 reads YYNGEE. The CDR3 loop spans 15 amino acids. Sequenced by immunoSEQ multiplex PCR; TCRdb stores in-frame clones only, minus some. Found here are under 90,000 clones, over 80% of them singletons; the top ten hold approximately 0.32%. This sequence joins TRBV9 and TRBJ2-7; 7 bases are a match to TRBD2. The TCR originated in an adult with an advanced solid tumor such as melanoma, head and neck, liver or kidney cancer. The sample was CD4+ or CD8+ T cells sorted from blood, taken in a trial of the OX40 agonist ivuxolimab. In DNA, the CDR3 is TGTGCCAGCAGCCCTCGCCTAGCGGAGTCCTACGAGCAGTACTTC. Its translation is CASSPRLAESYEQYF.